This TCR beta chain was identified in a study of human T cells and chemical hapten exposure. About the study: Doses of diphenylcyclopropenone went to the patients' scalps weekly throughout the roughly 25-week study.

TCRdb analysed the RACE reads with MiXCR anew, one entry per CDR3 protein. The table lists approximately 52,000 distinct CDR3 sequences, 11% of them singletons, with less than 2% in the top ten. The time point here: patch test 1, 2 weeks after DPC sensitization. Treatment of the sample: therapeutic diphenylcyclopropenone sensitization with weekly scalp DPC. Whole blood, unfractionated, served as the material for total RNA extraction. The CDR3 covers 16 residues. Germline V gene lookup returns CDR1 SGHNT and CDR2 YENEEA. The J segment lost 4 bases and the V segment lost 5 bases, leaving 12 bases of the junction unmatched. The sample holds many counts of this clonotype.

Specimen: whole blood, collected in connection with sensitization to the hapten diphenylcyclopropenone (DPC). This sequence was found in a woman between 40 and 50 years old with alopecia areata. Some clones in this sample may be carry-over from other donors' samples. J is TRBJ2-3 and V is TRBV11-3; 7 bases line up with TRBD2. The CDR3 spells CASSGGDRGFADTQYF. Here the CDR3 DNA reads TGTGCCAGCAGCGGGGGGGACCGGGGTTTTGCAGATACGCAGTATTTT. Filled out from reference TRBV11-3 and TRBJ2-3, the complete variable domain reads EAGVVQSPRYKIIEKKQPVAFWCNPISGHNTLYWYLQNLGQGPELLIRYENEEAVDDSQLPKDRFSAERLKGVDSTLKIQPAELGDSAVYLCASSGGDRGFADTQYFGPGTRLTVL.